These 26 T cell receptor beta chains originate from one sample sequenced in a study of vaccination effects on CD4 cells after COVID-19. Upon completion of about eleven days in culture, CD4+ T cells were isolated. Participants were given two doses of BNT162b2 or mRNA-1273 vaccine. No antigen is known for these receptors. The table came from immunoSEQ multiplex PCR; TCRdb's copy has only in-frame clones and leaves some out. The sample holds about 45,000 clones; about 70% are singletons and the top ten take 6.5% to 7.5%. This material consisted of CD4+ T cells from PBMCs cultured without peptide, taken after COVID-19 vaccination. These receptor sequences come from a human donor who received a COVID-19 vaccine.

The V call is TRBV27, the J call TRBJ1-1; D not resolved. The CDR3 totals 12 residues. Trimming pared 0 bases from V and 8 bases from J, leaving 7 bases between. Germline CDR1 and CDR2: MNHEY and SMNVEV (reference sequence). The CDR3 nucleotides are TGTGCCAGCAGTTTATCTGGCAGAGAAGCTTTCTTT. Encoded protein: CASSLSGREAFF.

The chain couples TRBV6-5 to TRBJ1-4; 8 bases are shared with TRBD1. From germline, CDR1 is MNHEY and CDR2 SVGAGI. The CDR3 is 14 amino acids. V gave up 6 bases and J gave up 6 bases; unmatched junction bases: 6. The DNA of the CDR3 is TGTGCCAGCAGCAGGACAGGGTCGGATGAAAAACTGTTTTTT. It codes for CASSRTGSDEKLFF.

This chain uses TRBV5-5 with TRBJ1-1, with D possibly TRBD1 on 5 matching bases. The CDR3 sequence is 13 residues long. The V and J ends lost 3 bases and 14 bases respectively, with 20 bases between them. The germline CDR1 and CDR2 sequences are SGHKS and YYEKEE (reference sequence). The CDR3 DNA sequence: TGTGCCAGCAGCTCCAGGGACGGCCTTTCACGATTCTTT. The encoded protein is CASSSRDGLSRFF.

The rearrangement links TRBV12-5 to TRBJ2-7, with D uncertain. Germline V gene lookup returns CDR1 LGHNT and CDR2 FRNRAP. The CDR3 is 12 amino acids. The V gene lost 1 base and the J gene lost 6 bases, with 7 bases spanning the gap. The CDR3 DNA reads as TGTGCTAGTGGTTTGGCGTTCTTCGAGCAGTACTTC. It codes for CASGLAFFEQYF.

The rearrangement uses TRBV29-1 and TRBJ2-1; D remains ambiguous. The CDR3 covers 13 residues. CDR1 and CDR2 from the germline V gene are SQVTM and ANQGSEA. Trimming took 4 bases from V and 7 from J, leaving 14 bases between them. CDR3 DNA sequence: TGCAGCGTTGTCATAGTTTTGGGGAATGAGCAGTTCTTC. Translated, it gives CSVVIVLGNEQFF.

V is TRBV20-1 and J is TRBJ2-2; TRBD2 aligns across 10 bases. Germline CDR1 and CDR2: DFQATT and SNEGSKA (reference sequence). The CDR3 extends over 16 amino acids. The V segment lost 3 bases and the J segment 6 bases; nucleotides outside the gene matches: 10. The CDR3 nucleotides read TGCAGTGCTAGTTTAGGGGCTAGCGGGAGAGCCGGGGAGCTGTTTTTT. Its translation is CSASLGASGRAGELFF.

The chain uses TRBV9 and TRBJ2-7; possibly TRBD1 for D (5 bases). V was clipped by 0 bases and J by 1 base, with 11 bases between them. The CDR3 contains 15 residues. Germline V gene lookup returns CDR1 SGDLS and CDR2 YYNGEE. The CDR3 nucleotides read TGTGCCAGCAGCGTAGAGGCAGGGAATTCCTACGAGCAGTACTTC. Translated, it gives CASSVEAGNSYEQYF.

The V and J genes are TRBV24-1 and TRBJ1-1; perhaps TRBD1 as D (5 bases). V was clipped by 7 bases and J by 6 bases, with 8 bases between them. From germline, CDR1 is KGHDR and CDR2 SFDVKD. The CDR3 extends over 11 amino acids. The CDR3 loop reads CATRRGSEAFF. In nucleotides, the CDR3 is TGTGCCACCAGGAGGGGATCTGAAGCTTTCTTT.

This clone appeared once. In the same sample, other DNA sequences code for this CDR3. The chain combines TRBV18 with TRBJ2-1; D ambiguous. Trimming removed 0 bases at V and 6 bases at J, with 3 bases between. From germline, CDR1 is KGHSH and CDR2 LQKENI. This CDR3 is built from 12 residues. In nucleotides, the CDR3 is TGTGCCAGCTCACCACCCGGCAATGAGCAGTTCTTC. It yields the protein CASSPPGNEQFF.

The table lists this clone with a count of one. V is TRBV18 and J is TRBJ1-1; D gene unclear. Germline V gives CDR1 KGHSH, CDR2 LQKENI. The CDR3 consists of 14 residues. The V end was cut by 3 bases, the J end by 8 bases, with 16 bases between. The CDR3 region has the DNA TGTGCCAGCTCACCGACTGTAGGCCTCTCCGAAGCTTTCTTT. This encodes CASSPTVGLSEAFF.

The chain carries TRBV18 and TRBJ2-3, with D tentatively TRBD2 (5 bases). This CDR3 is 15 amino acids long. V lost 3 bases, J lost 0 bases, and 10 bases lay in between. CDR1 is KGHSH, CDR2 LQKENI, per germline. The CDR3 loop is CASSPRPGSTDTQYF. The CDR3 DNA reads as TGTGCCAGCTCACCCAGGCCGGGGAGCACAGATACGCAGTATTTT.

The table lists this clone with a few counts. The chain uses TRBV7-9 and TRBJ2-7; 9 bases fit TRBD1. The CDR3 has 15 amino acids. Trimming took 3 bases from V and 2 from J; bases not matched to a gene: 5. From germline, CDR1 is SEHNR and CDR2 FQNEAQ (reference sequence). CDR3 DNA sequence: TGTGCCAGCAGCTTTGGGACAGGGTTGACCTACGAGCAGTACTTC. This gives the protein CASSFGTGLTYEQYF.

CDR3 DNA sequence: TGTGCCAGCAGCTTGGGTGACACCGACAATCTCTATGGCTACACCTTC. Residues: CASSLGDTDNLYGYTF. This chain joins TRBV5-8 and TRBJ1-2, with D unresolved. The CDR3 totals 16 residues. With 0 bases removed from V and 4 bases from J, the gap between germline ends came to 16 bases. Germline-derived CDR1 and CDR2 are SGHTS and YDEGEE.

The chain is built from TRBV15 and TRBJ1-2; tentatively, D is TRBD1 (5 bases). Between the trimmed V and J ends, which lost 4 bases and 3 bases, there was a span of 15 bases. This CDR3 spans 15 amino acids. In germline, CDR1 is LNHNV, CDR2 YYDKDF (reference sequence). CDR3 amino acids: CATSIRDATYYGYTF. In DNA, the CDR3 is TGTGCCACCAGCATACGGGACGCAACCTACTATGGCTACACCTTC.

The V call is TRBV5-5, the J call TRBJ1-5; tentatively, D is TRBD1 (6 bases). The CDR3 covers 16 residues. Looked up from germline, CDR1 is SGHKS and CDR2 is YYEKEE (reference sequence). V lost 2 bases and J 0 bases, leaving 12 bases between the germline ends. The CDR3 loop reads CASSLITGNSNQPQHF. CDR3 coding DNA: TGTGCCAGCAGCTTAATAACAGGGAATAGCAATCAGCCCCAGCATTTT.

This clone was detected a few times. The rearrangement links TRBV20-1 to TRBJ2-1; 7 bases line up with TRBD1. With V trimmed by 5 bases and J by 9 bases, 4 bases remained unmatched. Germline lookup yields CDR1 DFQATT and CDR2 SNEGSKA (reference sequence). This CDR3 is built from 11 residues. CDR3 in amino acids: CSAAPGGEQFF. In nucleotides, the CDR3 is TGCAGTGCTGCCCCAGGGGGTGAGCAGTTCTTC.

The chain carries TRBV10-3 and TRBJ1-3; unclear D gene. The CDR3 covers 13 residues. In germline, CDR1 is ENHRY, CDR2 SYGVKD. Trimming removed 6 bases at V and 1 base at J, with 7 bases between. The CDR3 DNA reads TGTGCCATCAGGGAGGGTTCTGGAAACACCATATATTTT. This sequence encodes CAIREGSGNTIYF.

This chain links TRBV7-8 with TRBJ1-2; D unresolved. Germline V gene data show CDR1 as SGHVS and CDR2 as FQNEAQ. V was trimmed by 1 base and J by 5 bases, leaving 23 bases between them. The CDR3 loop spans 18 amino acids. The CDR3 spells CASSLEERRSAGIYGYTF. Here the CDR3 DNA reads TGTGCCAGCAGCTTAGAGGAGCGGCGATCGGCGGGTATTTATGGCTACACCTTC. The full variable domain, with the rest looked up from reference TRBV7-8 and TRBJ1-2, is GAGVSQSPRYKVAKRGQDVALRCDPISGHVSLFWYQQALGQGPEFLTYFQNEAQLDKSGLPSDRFFAERPEGSVSTLKIQRTQQEDSAVYLCASSLEERRSAGIYGYTFGSGTRLTVV.

The V gene is TRBV4-1, the J gene TRBJ2-5, with 7 positions matching TRBD2. The CDR3 has 14 amino acids. V shed 0 bases and J 3 bases; nucleotides not matched to a gene: 1. Germline assignment: CDR1 MGHRA and CDR2 YSYEKL. CDR3 in amino acids: CASSQDRGEETQYF. The CDR3 nucleotides are TGCGCCAGCAGCCAAGATCGGGGGGAAGAGACCCAGTACTTC.

This clone has more than one count but fewer than ten. The chain couples TRBV7-9 to TRBJ1-1; D unresolved. Trimming pared 2 bases from V and 1 base from J, leaving 11 bases between. The CDR3 totals 15 residues. Looked up from germline, CDR1 is SEHNR and CDR2 is FQNEAQ (reference sequence). CDR3 region: CASSLSRMGNTEAFF. Written as DNA, the CDR3 is TGTGCCAGCAGCTTATCTCGGATGGGGAACACTGAAGCTTTCTTT.

The chain employs TRBV7-9 and TRBJ1-1, with D possibly matching TRBD1 (5 bases). CDR1 and CDR2 (germline): SEHNR, FQNEAQ (reference sequence). The CDR3 totals 14 residues. Trimming removed 0 bases from V and 1 base from J, with 6 bases in between. CDR3 protein: CASSLARENTEAFF. CDR3 coding DNA: TGTGCCAGCAGCTTAGCCAGGGAGAACACTGAAGCTTTCTTT.

CDR3 DNA: TGTGCCAGCACTGTCAGGGGCTCCTACAATGAGCAGTTCTTC. Its translation: CASTVRGSYNEQFF. The genes are TRBV27 and TRBJ2-1; D possibly corresponds to TRBD1 (6 bases). Germline loops: CDR1 MNHEY, CDR2 SMNVEV (reference sequence). The CDR3 has 14 residues. Trimming shortened V by 7 bases and J by 0 bases, and 10 bases separated the two germline ends.

The genes are TRBV4-2 and TRBJ2-5, with 9 bases matching TRBD1. Germline V gene sequence: CDR1 LGHNA, CDR2 YNFKEQ. This CDR3 spans 16 amino acids. V was clipped by 4 bases and J by 5 bases; unmatched bases: 11. CDR3 sequence: CASSRNQQGATETQYF. In nucleotides, the CDR3 is TGTGCCAGCAGCCGGAACCAACAGGGGGCGACCGAGACCCAGTACTTC.

V is TRBV6-5 and J is TRBJ1-4, with D perhaps matching TRBD1 (6 bases). V dropped 6 bases and J dropped 6 bases, with 14 bases sitting between them. Germline CDR1 MNHEY, CDR2 SVGAGI. The CDR3 loop spans 14 amino acids. The CDR3 nucleotides read TGTGCCAGCAGACAAACAGGGAATTATGAAAAACTGTTTTTT. Its translation is CASRQTGNYEKLFF.

In DNA form, the CDR3 reads TGTGCCAGCAGCGTAGAATCGGGAGACCACACCGGGGAGCTGTTTTTT. Translated: CASSVESGDHTGELFF. The genes are TRBV9 and TRBJ2-2; weak D call: TRBD2 (6 bases). Germline values: CDR1 SGDLS, CDR2 YYNGEE. CDR3 length: 16 amino acids. V was trimmed by 0 bases and J by 3 bases, leaving 12 bases between them.

This sequence joins TRBV5-1 and TRBJ1-2; no clear D gene. Trimming took off 2 bases at V and 1 base at J, with 15 bases between the two ends. The CDR3 has 16 amino acids. From germline, CDR1 is SGHRS and CDR2 YFSETQ. CDR3 DNA: TGCGCCAGCAGCTTAAGGACCGAAGGGATTAACTATGGCTACACCTTC. This translates into CASSLRTEGINYGYTF.